Below, 6 T cell receptor beta chains from the same sample are listed, as sequenced in a study of blood T cell repertoires in COVID-19. Produced via immunoSEQ multiplex PCR; TCRdb's table is partial and in-frame only. Here the sample spans roughly 200,000 clones, about 90% being singletons. Sequenced: peripheral blood. These receptors were collected from a man between 60 and 75 years old with active or convalescent COVID-19.

This clone has only a few counts. The chain joins TRBV5-4 to TRBJ1-2; TRBD1 might be the D (6 bases). The CDR3 is made up of 16 amino acids. Per germline, CDR1 SGHNT and CDR2 YYREEE (reference sequence). V lost 0 bases and J lost 6, with 18 bases in between. The CDR3 DNA follows: TGTGCCAGCAGCTTGGCCGGGACACTTGCGTCCCATGGCTACACCTTC. The encoded protein is CASSLAGTLASHGYTF.

The chain employs TRBV6-1 and TRBJ1-2; possibly TRBD1 for D (5 bases). Germline V gene data show CDR1 as MNHNS and CDR2 as SASEGT. V gave up 2 bases and J gave up 8 bases, with 18 bases separating them. The CDR3 is made up of 15 amino acids. As DNA, the CDR3 is TGTGCCAGCAGTGAATCCCTCCGGGGGTTAGGCGGCTACACCTTC. Translating it yields CASSESLRGLGGYTF.

This chain connects TRBV7-7 to TRBJ2-1; 10 bases align to TRBD2. With 1 base clipped from V and 4 bases from J, the junction kept 1 base outside the gene matches. Germline V gives CDR1 SSHAT, CDR2 FNYEAQ (reference sequence). CDR3 length: 15 residues. The CDR3 DNA follows: TGTGCCAGCAGCTTAGGGACTAGCGGTTACAATGAGCAGTTCTTC. Its protein product is CASSLGTSGYNEQFF.

The chain links TRBV5-1 to TRBJ2-7, with a tentative D call TRBD1 (6 bases). Trimming left V 3 bases short and J 4 bases short, with 17 bases between. CDR3 size: 15 residues. CDR1 and CDR2 (germline): SGHRS, YFSETQ. CDR3 sequence: CASSSETGSRYEQYF. The CDR3 DNA reads as TGCGCCAGCAGCTCTGAGACAGGTTCAAGGTACGAGCAGTACTTC.

The chain links TRBV2 to TRBJ1-5; perhaps TRBD1 as D (5 bases). There are 14 residues in the CDR3. Germline V gene lookup returns CDR1 SNHLY and CDR2 FYNNEI. V dropped 10 bases and J dropped 5 bases, with 18 bases sitting between them. For the CDR3, the DNA is TGTGCCACGTCCCTGGGGGGAAATGATCAGCCCCAGCATTTT. This codes for CATSLGGNDQPQHF.

The genes are TRBV15 and TRBJ2-7, with D possibly being TRBD2 (5 bases). The CDR3 consists of 14 residues. Germline V gene data show CDR1 as LNHNV and CDR2 as YYDKDF (reference sequence). V gave up 1 base and J gave up 3 bases, with 10 bases separating them. Written as DNA, the CDR3 is TGTGCCACCAGCAGAGCTCTAGCTAGCTACGAGCAGTACTTC. This sequence encodes CATSRALASYEQYF.